This T cell receptor (beta chain) was recorded in a study of graft-versus-host responses after intestinal transplantation. Study-wide background: Anti-thymocyte globulin served as induction for all recipients, who then took tacrolimus and steroids for about 3 years.

Points on this clone: Its antigen is undetermined.

Clones were sequenced by immunoSEQ multiplex PCR, and TCRdb holds only the in-frame ones, with some missing. The sample records about 100,000 clones, roughly 84% being singletons. V lost 5 bases and J lost 6, with 22 bases in between. CDR1 SGHAT and CDR2 FQNNGV come from the germline V gene. The CDR3 is made up of 16 amino acids. Study outcomes and limitations: Some GvH clones were seen earlier in gut or blood, suggesting intestinal origin. The study found high graft-versus-host to host-versus-graft clonal ratios in allografts of patients with graft-donor T cell macrochimerism. Declining HvG levels early post-transplant were linked to peak circulating GvH clone levels.

This clonotype was sampled from a human donor who was the organ donor for an intestinal transplant. The chain has TRBV11-2 and TRBJ2-5; possibly TRBD1 or TRBD2 for D (5 bases each). The sequenced sample was unstimulated CD4+ T cells sorted from spleen or lymph node cells, obtained before transplant. The CDR3, as DNA: TGTGCCAGCAGCCCCGACGAGGGGCAGGGCCGTCAGACCCAGTACTTC. Translation gives CASSPDEGQGRQTQYF.